This is a list of T cell receptor beta chains from one sample in a study of blood T cell repertoires in COVID-19. Profiled with immunoSEQ multiplex PCR; TCRdb holds only in-frame clones, not every one. Of more than 200,000 clones listed, more than 85% are singletons. The sequencing input was peripheral blood. These TCRs come from a man between 40 and 49 years old with acute or convalescent COVID-19. Each CDR3 is given with its conserved first and last residue. Each record gives: CDR3 length, clone size, D gene, J gene, V gene, CDR3 protein, CDR3 DNA. A D gene is named only where the DNA matches it firmly. Only some rows state a clone size, as once, few, many or a class for expanded clones.

length: 13; size: -; D: TRBD1; J: TRBJ1-1; V: TRBV30; CDR3: CAWSTGGGTEAFF; DNA: TGTGCCTGGAGTACAGGGGGAGGGACTGAAGCTTTCTTT
length: 13; size: -; D: TRBD1; J: TRBJ1-5; V: TRBV12-3/TRBV12-4; CDR3: CASSGQVHQPQHF; DNA: TGTGCCAGCAGTGGACAGGTCCATCAGCCCCAGCATTTT
length: 16; size: -; D: -; J: TRBJ1-1; V: TRBV7-9; CDR3: CASSPQVVEVPTEAFF; DNA: TGTGCCAGCAGCCCACAGGTGGTAGAGGTGCCCACTGAAGCTTTCTTT
length: 16; size: -; D: -; J: TRBJ2-2; V: TRBV28; CDR3: CASSRLRDINTGELFF; DNA: TGTGCCAGCAGCCGACTCCGGGACATAAACACCGGGGAGCTGTTTTTT
length: 15; size: -; D: -; J: TRBJ1-4; V: TRBV4-2; CDR3: CASSQGEGTNEKLFF; DNA: TGTGCCAGCAGCCAAGGGGAGGGAACTAATGAAAAACTGTTTTTT
length: 14; size: -; D: -; J: TRBJ1-2; V: TRBV10-1; CDR3: CASRPGHLNYGYTF; DNA: TGCGCCAGCAGACCGGGACACCTTAACTATGGCTACACCTTC
length: 14; size: -; D: -; J: TRBJ1-2; V: TRBV27; CDR3: CASSSRGGNYGYTF; DNA: TGTGCCAGCAGTTCACGGGGAGGCAACTATGGCTACACCTTC
length: 13; size: -; D: -; J: TRBJ1-2; V: TRBV10-2; CDR3: CASSEYRNYGYTF; DNA: TGCGCCAGCAGTGAGTACAGAAACTATGGCTACACCTTC
length: 14; size: -; D: -; J: TRBJ1-1; V: TRBV28; CDR3: CASSPMRVTTEAFF; DNA: TGTGCCAGCAGCCCTATGAGGGTAACCACTGAAGCTTTCTTT
length: 13; size: -; D: -; J: TRBJ1-2; V: TRBV7-9; CDR3: CASSLGQNYGYTF; DNA: TGTGCCAGCAGCTTAGGACAGAACTATGGCTACACCTTC
length: 18; size: -; D: TRBD1; J: TRBJ2-2; V: TRBV28; CDR3: CASSSPSGQGADTGELFF; DNA: TGTGCCAGCAGTTCGCCCTCGGGACAGGGGGCGGACACCGGGGAGCTGTTTTTT
length: 13; size: -; D: -; J: TRBJ2-7; V: TRBV4-3; CDR3: CASSQGGRNEQYF; DNA: TGCGCCAGCAGCCAAGGGGGCAGGAACGAGCAGTACTTC
length: 12; size: -; D: -; J: TRBJ2-2; V: TRBV7-2; CDR3: CASSLSTGELFF; DNA: TGTGCCAGCAGCTTATCTACCGGGGAGCTGTTTTTT
length: 17; size: -; D: -; J: TRBJ2-5; V: TRBV6-4; CDR3: CASSDPRGSRNVETQYF; DNA: TGTGCCAGCAGTGACCCCCGGGGGTCAAGGAACGTGGAGACCCAGTACTTC
length: 14; size: few; D: -; J: TRBJ1-2; V: TRBV4-1; CDR3: CASSQEPGPYGYTF; DNA: TGCGCCAGCAGCCAAGAGCCAGGGCCCTATGGCTACACCTTC